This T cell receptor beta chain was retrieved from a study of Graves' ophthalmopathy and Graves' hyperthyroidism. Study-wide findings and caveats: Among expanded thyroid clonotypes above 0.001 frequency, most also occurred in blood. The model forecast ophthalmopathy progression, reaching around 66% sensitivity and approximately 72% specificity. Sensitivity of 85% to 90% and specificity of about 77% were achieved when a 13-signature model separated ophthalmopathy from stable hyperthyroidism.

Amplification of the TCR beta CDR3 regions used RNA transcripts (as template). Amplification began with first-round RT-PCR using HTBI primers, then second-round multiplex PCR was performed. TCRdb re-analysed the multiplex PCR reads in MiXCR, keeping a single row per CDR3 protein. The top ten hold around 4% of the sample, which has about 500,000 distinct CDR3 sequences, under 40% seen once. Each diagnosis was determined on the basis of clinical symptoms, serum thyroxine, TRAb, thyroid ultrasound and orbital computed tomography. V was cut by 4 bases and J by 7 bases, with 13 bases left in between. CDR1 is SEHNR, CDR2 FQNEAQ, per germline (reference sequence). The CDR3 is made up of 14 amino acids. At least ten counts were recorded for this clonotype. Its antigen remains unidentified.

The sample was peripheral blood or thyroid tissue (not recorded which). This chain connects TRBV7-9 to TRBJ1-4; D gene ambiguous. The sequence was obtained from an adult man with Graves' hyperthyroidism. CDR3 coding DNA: TGTGCCAGCAGCTCAGACCAGTCCGGTGAAAAACTGTTTTTT. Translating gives CASSSDQSGEKLFF.